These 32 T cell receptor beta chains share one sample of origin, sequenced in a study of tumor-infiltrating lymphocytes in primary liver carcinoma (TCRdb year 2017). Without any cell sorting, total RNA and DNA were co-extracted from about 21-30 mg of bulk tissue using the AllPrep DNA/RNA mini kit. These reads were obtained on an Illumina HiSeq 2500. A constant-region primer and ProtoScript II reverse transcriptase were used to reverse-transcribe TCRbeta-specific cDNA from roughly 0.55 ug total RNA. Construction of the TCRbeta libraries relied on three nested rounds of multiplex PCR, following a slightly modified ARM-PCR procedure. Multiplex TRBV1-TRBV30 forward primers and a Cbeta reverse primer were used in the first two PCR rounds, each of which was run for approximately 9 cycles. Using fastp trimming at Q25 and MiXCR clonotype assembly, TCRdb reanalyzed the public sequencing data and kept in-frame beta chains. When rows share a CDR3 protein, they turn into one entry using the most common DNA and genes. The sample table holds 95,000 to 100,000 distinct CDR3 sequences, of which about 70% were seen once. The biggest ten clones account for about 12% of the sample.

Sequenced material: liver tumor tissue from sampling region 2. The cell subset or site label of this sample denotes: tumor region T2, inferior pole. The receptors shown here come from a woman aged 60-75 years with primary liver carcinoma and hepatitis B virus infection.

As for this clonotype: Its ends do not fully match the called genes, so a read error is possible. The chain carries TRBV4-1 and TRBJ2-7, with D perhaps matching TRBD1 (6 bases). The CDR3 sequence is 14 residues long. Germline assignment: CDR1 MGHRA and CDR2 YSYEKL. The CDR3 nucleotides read TGCGCCAGCAGCCAAGGGGACAACTCCTACGAGCGGTACTTC. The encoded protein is CASSQGDNSYERYF.

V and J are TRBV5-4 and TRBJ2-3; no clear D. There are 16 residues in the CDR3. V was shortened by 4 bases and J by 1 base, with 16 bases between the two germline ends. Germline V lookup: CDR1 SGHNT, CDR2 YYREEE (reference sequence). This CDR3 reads CASSLMSIGRTDTQYF. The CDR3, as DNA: TGTGCCAGCAGCCTGATGAGCATAGGACGCACAGATACGCAGTATTTT.

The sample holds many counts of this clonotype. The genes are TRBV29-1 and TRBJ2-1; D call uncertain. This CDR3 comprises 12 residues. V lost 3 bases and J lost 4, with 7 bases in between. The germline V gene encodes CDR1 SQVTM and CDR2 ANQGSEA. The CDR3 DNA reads TGCAGCGTTGATGGGGTATACAATGAGCAGTTCTTC. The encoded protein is CSVDGVYNEQFF.

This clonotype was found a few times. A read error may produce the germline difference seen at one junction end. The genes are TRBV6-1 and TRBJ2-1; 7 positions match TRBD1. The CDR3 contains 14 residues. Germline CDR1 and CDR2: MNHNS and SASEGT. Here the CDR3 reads CVSSTGALGSEQIF. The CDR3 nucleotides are TGTGTCAGCAGTACAGGGGCTCTGGGATCTGAGCAGATCTTC.

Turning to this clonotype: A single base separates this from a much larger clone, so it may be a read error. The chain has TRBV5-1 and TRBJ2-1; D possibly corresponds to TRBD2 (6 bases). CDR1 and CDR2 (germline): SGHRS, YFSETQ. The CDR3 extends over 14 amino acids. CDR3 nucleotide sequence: TGCGCCAGCAGCCTACTAGCCTCCTACTATGAGCAGTTCTTC. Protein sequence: CASSLLASYYEQFF.

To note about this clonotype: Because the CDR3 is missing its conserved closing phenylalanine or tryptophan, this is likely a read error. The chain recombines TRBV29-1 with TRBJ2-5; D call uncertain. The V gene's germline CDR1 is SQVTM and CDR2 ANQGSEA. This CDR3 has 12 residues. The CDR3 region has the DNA TGCAGTGTTGAATTACCCAAAGAGACCCAGTACATC. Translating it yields CSVELPKETQYI.

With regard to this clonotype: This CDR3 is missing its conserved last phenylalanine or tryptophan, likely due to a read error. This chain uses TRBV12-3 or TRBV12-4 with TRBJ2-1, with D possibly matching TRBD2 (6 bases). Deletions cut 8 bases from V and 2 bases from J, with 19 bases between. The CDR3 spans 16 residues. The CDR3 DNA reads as TGTGCCAGCGGATGGCTATCTAGCGAGGCCTACAATGAGCAGTTCGTC. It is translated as CASGWLSSEAYNEQFV.

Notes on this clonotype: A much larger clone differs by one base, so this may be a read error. This CDR3 is CAWSYIAGITGGLFF. The CDR3 DNA is TGTGCCTGGAGTTACATAGCGGGAATCACCGGGGGGCTGTTTTTT. The rearrangement links TRBV30 to TRBJ2-2; 8 bases line up with TRBD2. Germline V lookup: CDR1 GTSNPN, CDR2 SVGIG (reference sequence). CDR3 length: 15 residues. The entire variable domain, with the rest obtained from reference TRBV30 and TRBJ2-2, is as follows: SQTIHQWPATLVQPVGSPLSLECTVEGTSNPNLYWYRQAAGRGLQLLFYSVGIGQISSEVPQNLSASRPQDRQFILSSKKLLLSDSGFYLCAWSYIAGITGGLFFGEGSRLTVL.

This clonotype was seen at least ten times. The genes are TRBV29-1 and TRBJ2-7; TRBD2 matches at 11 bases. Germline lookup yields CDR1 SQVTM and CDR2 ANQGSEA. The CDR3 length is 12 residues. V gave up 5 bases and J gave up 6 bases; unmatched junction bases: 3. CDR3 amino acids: CSVRLAGSEQYF. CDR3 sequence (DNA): TGCAGCGTTAGACTAGCGGGATCCGAGCAGTACTTC.

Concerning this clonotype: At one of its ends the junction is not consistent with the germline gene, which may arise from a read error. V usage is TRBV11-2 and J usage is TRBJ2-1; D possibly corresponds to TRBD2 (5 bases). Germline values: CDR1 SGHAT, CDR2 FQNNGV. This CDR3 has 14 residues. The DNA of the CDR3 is TGTGCCAGCAGTCCGGACTCAAGGTATATGGAGCAGTCCTTC. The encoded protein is CASSPDSRYMEQSF.

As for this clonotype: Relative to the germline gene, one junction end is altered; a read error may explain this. CDR3 amino acids: CASSLHWTGESPLHF. CDR3 coding DNA: TGTGCCAGTAGCTTACATTGGACAGGGGAGTCACCCCTCCACTTT. V usage is TRBV11-2 and J usage is TRBJ1-6; 9 positions agree with TRBD1. Germline values: CDR1 SGHAT, CDR2 FQNNGV. This CDR3 region has 15 residues. Full variable domain (missing parts from reference TRBV11-2 and TRBJ1-6): EAGVAQSPRYKIIEKRQSVAFWCNPISGHATLYWYQQILGQGPKLLIQFQNNGVVDDSQLPKDRFSAERLKGVDSTLKIQPAKLEDSAVYLCASSLHWTGESPLHFGNGTRLTVT.

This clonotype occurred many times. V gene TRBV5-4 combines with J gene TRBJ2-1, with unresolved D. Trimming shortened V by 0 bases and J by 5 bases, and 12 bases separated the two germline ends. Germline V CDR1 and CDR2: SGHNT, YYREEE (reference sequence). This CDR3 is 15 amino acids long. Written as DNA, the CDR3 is TGTGCCAGCAGCTTGGTATTGAGGAGAGACAATGAGCAGTTCTTC. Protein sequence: CASSLVLRRDNEQFF.

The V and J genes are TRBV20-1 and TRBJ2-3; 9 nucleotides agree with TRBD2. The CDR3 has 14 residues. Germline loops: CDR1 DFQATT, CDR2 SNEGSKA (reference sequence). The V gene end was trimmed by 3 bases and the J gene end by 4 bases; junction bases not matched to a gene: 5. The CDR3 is CSASPSGNADTQYF. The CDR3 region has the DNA TGCAGTGCTAGTCCTAGCGGGAACGCAGATACGCAGTATTTT.

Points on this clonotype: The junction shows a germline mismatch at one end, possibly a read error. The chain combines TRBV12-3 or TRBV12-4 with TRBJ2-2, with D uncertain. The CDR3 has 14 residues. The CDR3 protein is CASSPIVNTGELFF. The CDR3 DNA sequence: TGTGCCAGCAGTCCCATAGTAAACACTGGGGAGCTGTTTTTT.

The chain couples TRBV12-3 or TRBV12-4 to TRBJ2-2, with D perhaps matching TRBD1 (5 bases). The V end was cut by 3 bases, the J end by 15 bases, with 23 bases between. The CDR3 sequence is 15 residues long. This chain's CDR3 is CASSFWGGNTGEMFF. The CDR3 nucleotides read TGTGCCAGCAGTTTCTGGGGCGGTAACACCGGTGAGATGTTTTTT.

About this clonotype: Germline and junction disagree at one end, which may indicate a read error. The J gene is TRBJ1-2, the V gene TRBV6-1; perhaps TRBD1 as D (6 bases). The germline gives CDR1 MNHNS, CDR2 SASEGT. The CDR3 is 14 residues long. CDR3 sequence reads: CPSSKTGVNYGYTF. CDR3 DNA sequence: TGTCCCAGCAGCAAGACAGGAGTTAACTATGGTTACACCTTC.

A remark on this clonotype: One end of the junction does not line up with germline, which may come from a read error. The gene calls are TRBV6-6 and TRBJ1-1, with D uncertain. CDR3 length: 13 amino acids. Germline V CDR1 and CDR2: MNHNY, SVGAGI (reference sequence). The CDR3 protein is CASSLHGLTEAFF. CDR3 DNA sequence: TGTGCTAGCAGTTTGCATGGACTAACTGAAGCTTTCTTT.

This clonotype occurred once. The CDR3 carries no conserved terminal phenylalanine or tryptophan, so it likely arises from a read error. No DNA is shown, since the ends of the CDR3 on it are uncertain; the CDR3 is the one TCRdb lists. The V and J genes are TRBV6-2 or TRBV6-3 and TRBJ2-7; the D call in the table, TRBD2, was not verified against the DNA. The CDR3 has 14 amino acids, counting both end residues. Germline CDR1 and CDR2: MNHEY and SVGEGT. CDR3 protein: CASSYQGQRYERYL.

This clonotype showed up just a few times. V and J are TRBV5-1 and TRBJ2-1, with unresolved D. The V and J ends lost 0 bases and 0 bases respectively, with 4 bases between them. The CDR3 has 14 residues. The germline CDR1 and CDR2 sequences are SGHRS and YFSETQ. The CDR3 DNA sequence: TGCGCCAGCAGCTTGGGGAGCTCCTACAATGAGCAGTTCTTC. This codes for CASSLGSSYNEQFF.

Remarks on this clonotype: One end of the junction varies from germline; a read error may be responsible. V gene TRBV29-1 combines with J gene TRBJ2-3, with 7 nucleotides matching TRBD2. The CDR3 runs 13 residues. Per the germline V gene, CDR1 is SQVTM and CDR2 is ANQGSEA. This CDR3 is CNELTREADTQYF. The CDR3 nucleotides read TGCAACGAATTAACACGGGAGGCAGATACGCAATATTTT.

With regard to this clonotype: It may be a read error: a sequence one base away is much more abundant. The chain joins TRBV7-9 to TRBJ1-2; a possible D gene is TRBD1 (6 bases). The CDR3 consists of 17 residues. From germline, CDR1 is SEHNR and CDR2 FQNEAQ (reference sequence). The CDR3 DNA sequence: TGTGCCAACAGCGCGACCCCAGCTGGGGGCCGGGACTATGGCTACACCTTC. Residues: CANSATPAGGRDYGYTF.

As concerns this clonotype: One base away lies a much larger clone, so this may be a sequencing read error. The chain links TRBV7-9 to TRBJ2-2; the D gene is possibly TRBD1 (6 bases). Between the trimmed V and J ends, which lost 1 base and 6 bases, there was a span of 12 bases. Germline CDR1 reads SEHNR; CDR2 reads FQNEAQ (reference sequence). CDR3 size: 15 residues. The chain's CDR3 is CASSLEEQGSGELFF. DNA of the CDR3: TGTGCCAGCAGCTTAGAGGAACAGGGCTCCGGGGAGCTGTTTTTT.

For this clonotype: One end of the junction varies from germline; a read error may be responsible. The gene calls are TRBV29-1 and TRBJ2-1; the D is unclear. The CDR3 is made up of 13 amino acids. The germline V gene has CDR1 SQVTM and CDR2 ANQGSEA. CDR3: CGVGSVGYNEQFF. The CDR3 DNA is TGCGGCGTTGGGTCAGTCGGCTACAATGAGCAGTTCTTC.

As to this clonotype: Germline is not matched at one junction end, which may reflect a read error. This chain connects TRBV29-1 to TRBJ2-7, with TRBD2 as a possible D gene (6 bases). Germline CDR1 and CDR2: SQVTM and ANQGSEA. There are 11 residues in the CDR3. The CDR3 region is CSVGTPHDQYF. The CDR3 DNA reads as TGCAGCGTCGGGACTCCCCACGATCAGTACTTC.

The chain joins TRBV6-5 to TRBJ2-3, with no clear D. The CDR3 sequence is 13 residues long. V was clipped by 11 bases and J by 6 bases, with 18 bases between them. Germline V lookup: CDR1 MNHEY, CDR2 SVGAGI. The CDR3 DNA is TGTGCCCGTCCCGGCCCCCAGCCTGATACGCAGTATTTT. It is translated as CARPGPQPDTQYF.

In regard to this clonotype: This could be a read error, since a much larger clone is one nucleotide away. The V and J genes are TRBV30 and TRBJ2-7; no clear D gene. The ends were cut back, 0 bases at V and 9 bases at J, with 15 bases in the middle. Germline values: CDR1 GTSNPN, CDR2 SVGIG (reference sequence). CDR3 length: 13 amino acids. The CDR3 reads CAWSVTDRRAQYF. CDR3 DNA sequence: TGTGCCTGGAGTGTAACGGACCGTCGGGCGCAGTACTTC.

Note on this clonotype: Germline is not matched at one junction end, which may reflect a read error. CDR3 sequence (DNA): TGTACCAGCAGCTTAGATGGTATCTCCTACAATGGGCAGTTCTTC. This encodes CTSSLDGISYNGQFF. This chain links TRBV11-2 with TRBJ2-1; D not certain. There are 15 residues in the CDR3. Germline V gene data show CDR1 as SGHAT and CDR2 as FQNNGV.

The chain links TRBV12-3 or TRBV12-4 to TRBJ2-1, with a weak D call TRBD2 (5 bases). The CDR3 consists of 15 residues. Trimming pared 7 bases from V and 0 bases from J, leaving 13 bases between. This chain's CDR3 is CASNSRGNSYNEQFF. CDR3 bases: TGTGCCAGCAACTCAAGAGGGAACTCCTACAATGAGCAGTTCTTC.

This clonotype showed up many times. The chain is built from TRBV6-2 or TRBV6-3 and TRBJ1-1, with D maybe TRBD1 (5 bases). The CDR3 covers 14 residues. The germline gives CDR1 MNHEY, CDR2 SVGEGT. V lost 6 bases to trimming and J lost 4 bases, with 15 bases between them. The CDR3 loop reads CASSPLGGSTEAFF. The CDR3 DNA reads TGTGCCAGCAGCCCCTTGGGGGGGAGCACTGAAGCTTTCTTT.

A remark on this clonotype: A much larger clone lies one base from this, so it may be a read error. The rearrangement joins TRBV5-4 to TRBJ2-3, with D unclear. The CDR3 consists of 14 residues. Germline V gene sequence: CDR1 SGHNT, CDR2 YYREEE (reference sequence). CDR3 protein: CASSLGHDTDTRYF. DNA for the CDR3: TGTGCCAGCAGCCTGGGCCACGACACAGATACGCGGTATTTT.

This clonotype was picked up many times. CDR3 DNA sequence: TGCGCCAGCAGCCAAGAGGGGGTAAGCTCCTACGAGCAGTACTTC. It specifies CASSQEGVSSYEQYF. The J gene is TRBJ2-7, the V gene TRBV4-1, with D perhaps given as TRBD1 or TRBD2 (5 bases each). The CDR3 extends over 15 amino acids. V was cut by 0 bases and J by 0 bases, with 9 bases left in between. Germline CDR1 is MGHRA and CDR2 is YSYEKL.

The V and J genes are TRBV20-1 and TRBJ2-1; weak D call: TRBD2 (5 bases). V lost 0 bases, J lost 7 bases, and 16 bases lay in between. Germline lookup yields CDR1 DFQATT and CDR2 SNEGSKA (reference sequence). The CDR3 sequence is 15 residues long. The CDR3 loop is CSARDLLFGNNEQFF. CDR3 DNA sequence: TGCAGTGCTAGAGATCTCTTATTCGGGAATAATGAGCAGTTCTTC.